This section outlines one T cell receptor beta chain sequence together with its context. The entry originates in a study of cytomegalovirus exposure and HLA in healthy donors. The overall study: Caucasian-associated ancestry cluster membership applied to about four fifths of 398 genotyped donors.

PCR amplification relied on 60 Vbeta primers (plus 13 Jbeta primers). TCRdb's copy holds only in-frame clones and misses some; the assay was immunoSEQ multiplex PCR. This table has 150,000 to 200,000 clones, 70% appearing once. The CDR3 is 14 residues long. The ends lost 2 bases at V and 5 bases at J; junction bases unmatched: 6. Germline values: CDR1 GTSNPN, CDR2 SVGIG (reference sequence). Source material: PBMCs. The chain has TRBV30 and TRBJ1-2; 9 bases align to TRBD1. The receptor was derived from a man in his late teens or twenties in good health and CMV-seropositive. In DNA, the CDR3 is TGTGCCTGGAGTTCGGGACAGGGAAGGTATGGCTACACCTTC. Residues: CAWSSGQGRYGYTF.